This record looks at one TCR beta chain sequence and its context. This sample was included in a study of T cell responses to AZD1222 COVID-19 vaccine. In the study overall: Recipients boosted at about 4 weeks or about 12 weeks are pooled.

V lost 5 bases to trimming and J lost 2 bases, with 15 bases between them. This CDR3 contains 15 residues. Germline CDR1 LNHDA, CDR2 SQIVND (reference sequence). Libraries were prepared by immunoSEQ multiplex PCR; TCRdb keeps only in-frame clonotypes and omits some of them. This table holds around 250,000 clones, 85% to 95% found once. Source: peripheral blood, taken on day 0 of AZD1222 vaccination. This clonotype was sampled from an adult in good health. The rearrangement uses TRBV19 and TRBJ2-5; D may be TRBD2 (6 bases). The CDR3 is CASSSSGRAQETQYF. As DNA, the CDR3 is TGTGCCAGTAGTTCCAGCGGGCGGGCACAAGAGACCCAGTACTTC.